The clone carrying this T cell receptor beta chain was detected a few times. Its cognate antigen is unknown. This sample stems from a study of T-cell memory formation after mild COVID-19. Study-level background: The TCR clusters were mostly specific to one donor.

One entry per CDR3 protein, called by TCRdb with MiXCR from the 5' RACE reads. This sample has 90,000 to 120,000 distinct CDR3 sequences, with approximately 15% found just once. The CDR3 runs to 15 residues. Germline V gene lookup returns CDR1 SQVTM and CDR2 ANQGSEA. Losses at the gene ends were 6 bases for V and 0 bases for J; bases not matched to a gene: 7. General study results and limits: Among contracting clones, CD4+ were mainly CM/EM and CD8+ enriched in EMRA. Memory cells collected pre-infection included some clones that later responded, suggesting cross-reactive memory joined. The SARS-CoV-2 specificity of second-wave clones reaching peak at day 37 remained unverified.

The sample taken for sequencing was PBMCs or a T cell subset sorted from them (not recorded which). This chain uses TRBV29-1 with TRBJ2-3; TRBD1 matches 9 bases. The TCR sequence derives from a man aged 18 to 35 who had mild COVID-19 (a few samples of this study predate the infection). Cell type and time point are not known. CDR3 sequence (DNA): TGCAGCGTAGGAACAGGGGGCCGGAGCACAGATACGCAGTATTTT. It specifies CSVGTGGRSTDTQYF.